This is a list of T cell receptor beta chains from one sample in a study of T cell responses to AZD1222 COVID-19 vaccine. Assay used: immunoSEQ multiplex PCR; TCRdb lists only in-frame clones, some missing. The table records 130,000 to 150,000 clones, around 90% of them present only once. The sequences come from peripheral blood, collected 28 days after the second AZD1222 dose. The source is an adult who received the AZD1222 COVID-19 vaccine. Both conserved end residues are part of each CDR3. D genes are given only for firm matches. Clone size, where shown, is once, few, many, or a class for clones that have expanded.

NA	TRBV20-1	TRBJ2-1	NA	TGCAGCCTGGGTCCCATGGAGCAGTTCTTC	CSLGPMEQFF
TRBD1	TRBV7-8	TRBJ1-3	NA	TGTGCCAGCAGCTTAGAACCCGAGGGGGCCTCTGGAAACACCATATATTTT	CASSLEPEGASGNTIYF
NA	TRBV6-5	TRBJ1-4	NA	TGTGCCAGCAGTTACGGTAGTCTAGCAACTAATGAAAAACTGTTTTTT	CASSYGSLATNEKLFF
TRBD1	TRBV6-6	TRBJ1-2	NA	TGTGCCAGCAGCCCAGAGGGACAGGGATTGGCTGGCTACACCTTC	CASSPEGQGLAGYTF
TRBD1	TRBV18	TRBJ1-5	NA	TGTGCCAGCTCCCCCACAGGGACAGGGGCCCATCAGCCCCAGCATTTT	CASSPTGTGAHQPQHF
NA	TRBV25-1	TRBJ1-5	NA	TGTGCCAGCAGTGATGAGAGGCAGGCCTATCAGCCCCAGCATTTT	CASSDERQAYQPQHF
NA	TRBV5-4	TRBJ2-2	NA	TGTGCCAGCAGCTTGGCCGGGTCTAGTTCGCCCGGGGAGCTGTTTTTT	CASSLAGSSSPGELFF
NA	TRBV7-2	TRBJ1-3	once	TGTGCCAGCAGCTTAGGATCTGGAAACACCATATATTTT	CASSLGSGNTIYF
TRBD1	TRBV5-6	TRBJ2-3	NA	TGTGCCAGCAGCCTTGGGACAGGGAGGACAGATACGCAGTATTTT	CASSLGTGRTDTQYF
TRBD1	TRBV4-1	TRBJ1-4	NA	TGCGCCAGCAGCCCCCTCCGGACAGGGCCTAATGAAAAACTGTTTTTT	CASSPLRTGPNEKLFF
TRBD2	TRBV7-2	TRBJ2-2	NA	TGTGCCGGCGGGGGTGCAGGCGGGGAGCTGTTTTTT	CAGGGAGGELFF
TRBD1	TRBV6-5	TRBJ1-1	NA	TGTGCCAGCAAGCCGGGACAGCGGAGCGCTGAAGCTTTCTTT	CASKPGQRSAEAFF
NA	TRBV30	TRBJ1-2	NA	TGTGCCTGGTCTGGAGGGGATGGCTACACCTTC	CAWSGGDGYTF
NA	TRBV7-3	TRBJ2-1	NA	TGTGCCAGCAGCTTAAGGGATAGCAATGAGCAGTTCTTC	CASSLRDSNEQFF
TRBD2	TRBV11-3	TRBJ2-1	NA	TGTGCCAGCAGCTTAGTGGGACTAGCGGAAAGGGATGAGCAGTTCTTC	CASSLVGLAERDEQFF
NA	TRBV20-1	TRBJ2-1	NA	TGCAGTGCTAGTCGGCCTAGCGTAGGTGAGCAGTTCTTC	CSASRPSVGEQFF
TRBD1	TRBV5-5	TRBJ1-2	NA	TGTGCCAGCAGCCCTTCGTGGACAGGGGGCGGTGGCTACACCTTC	CASSPSWTGGGGYTF
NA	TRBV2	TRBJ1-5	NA	TGTGCCAGCAGATATGGGGCTCGGTATAGCAATCAGCCCCAGCATTTT	CASRYGARYSNQPQHF
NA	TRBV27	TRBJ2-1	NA	TGTGCCAGCAGCCACTTCCGGGACTTAGCCAGGAATGAGCAGTTCTTC	CASSHFRDLARNEQFF
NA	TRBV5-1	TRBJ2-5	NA	TGCGCCAGCACCCTGCAGGATGGAGAGACCCAGTACTTC	CASTLQDGETQYF
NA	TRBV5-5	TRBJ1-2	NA	TGTGCCAGCAGCTTGGGAGGTAACGGCTACACCTTC	CASSLGGNGYTF
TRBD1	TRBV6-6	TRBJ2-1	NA	TGTGCCAGCGGGGGGACAGGAACCTACAATGAGCAGTTCTTC	CASGGTGTYNEQFF
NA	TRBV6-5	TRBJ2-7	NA	TGTGCCAGCAGCGTCCGCCAGGGGCGAGTTTCCGAGCAGTACTTC	CASSVRQGRVSEQYF
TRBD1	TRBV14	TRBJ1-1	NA	TGTGCCAGCAGCCGGACAGGGGGCACTGAAGCTTTCTTT	CASSRTGGTEAFF
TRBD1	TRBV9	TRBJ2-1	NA	TGTGCCAGCAGCGTAGGACAGGGAATCTACAATGAGCAGTTCTTC	CASSVGQGIYNEQFF
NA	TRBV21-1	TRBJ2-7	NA	TGTGCCATCAATGGTCAGGGGGTGATCTCCTACGAGCAGTACTTC	CAINGQGVISYEQYF
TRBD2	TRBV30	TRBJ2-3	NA	TGTGCCTGGAGTCCGCGACTGGGGACTAGCGGAGAACTGAGCACAGATACGCAGTATTTT	CAWSPRLGTSGELSTDTQYF
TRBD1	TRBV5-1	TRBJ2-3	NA	TGCGCCAGCAGCTTGGTAGGGGGCGAAGATACGCAGTATTTT	CASSLVGGEDTQYF
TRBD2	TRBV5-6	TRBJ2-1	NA	TGTGCCAGCAGCTCCCAGACTAGCGGGATTAATGAGCAGTTCTTC	CASSSQTSGINEQFF
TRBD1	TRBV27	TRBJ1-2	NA	TGTGCCAGCGCCTTGACAGGGACCTATGGCTACACCTTC	CASALTGTYGYTF
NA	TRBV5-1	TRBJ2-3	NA	TGCGCCTCCAGGGGCGGGGGTTTGAGCACAGATACGCAGTATTTT	CASRGGGLSTDTQYF
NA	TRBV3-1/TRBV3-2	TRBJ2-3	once	TGTGCCAGCAGCCCCCCTACGACAGATACGCAGTATTTT	CASSPPTTDTQYF
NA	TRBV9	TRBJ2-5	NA	TGTGCCAGCAGCCTCACAGGGCTAGGAGAGACCCAGTACTTC	CASSLTGLGETQYF
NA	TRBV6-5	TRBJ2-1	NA	TGTGCCAGCAGCCCCCGAGAGTCCTACAATGAGCAGTTCTTC	CASSPRESYNEQFF
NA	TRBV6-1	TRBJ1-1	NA	TGTGCCAGCAGTGATCCTCGGGGAGCTTTCTTT	CASSDPRGAFF
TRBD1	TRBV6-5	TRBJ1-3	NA	TGTGCCAGCAGTTACCGGCAGGGGGTTGGAAACACCATATATTTT	CASSYRQGVGNTIYF
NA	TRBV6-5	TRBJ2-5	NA	TGTGCCAGCAGCTTTACCCGGGGTCAAGAGACCCAGTACTTC	CASSFTRGQETQYF
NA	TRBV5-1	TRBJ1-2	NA	TGCGCCAGCAACCCGGGGGAGAGGCTTGGCTATGGCTACACCTTC	CASNPGERLGYGYTF
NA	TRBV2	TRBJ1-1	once	TGTGCCAGCAGTGAAAGGTCGAACACTGAAGCTTTCTTT	CASSERSNTEAFF
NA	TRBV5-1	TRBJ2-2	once	TGCGCCAGCAGCACTACGAGTGCCGGGGAGCTGTTTTTT	CASSTTSAGELFF
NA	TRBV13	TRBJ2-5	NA	TGTGCCAGCAGCTTAGGAGACGAGGAGACCCAGTACTTC	CASSLGDEETQYF
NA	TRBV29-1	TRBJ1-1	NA	TGCAGCGTTGAAGGTGAATGGAGAATCGGTGCTTTCTTT	CSVEGEWRIGAFF
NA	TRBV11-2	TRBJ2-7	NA	TGTGCCAGCAGCTTAGAGTCGGGAAGGGCCTACGAGCAGTACTTC	CASSLESGRAYEQYF
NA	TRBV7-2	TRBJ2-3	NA	TGTGCCAGCAGCCCAAAAGCGGGCGTATACACAGATACGCAGTATTTT	CASSPKAGVYTDTQYF
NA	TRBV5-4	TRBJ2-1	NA	TGTGCCAGCAGCCCCGGCGGTCTAGCGACCAAGGGGGAGCAGTTCTTC	CASSPGGLATKGEQFF
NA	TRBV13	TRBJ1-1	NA	TGTGCCAGCAGCCCCGAGGAGGGAACTGAAGCTTTCTTT	CASSPEEGTEAFF
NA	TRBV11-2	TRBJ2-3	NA	TGTGCCAGCAGCCCTGCAGATACGCAGTATTTT	CASSPADTQYF
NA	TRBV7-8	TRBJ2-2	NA	TGTGCCAGCAGGTTGGCCGGACAGTTCGCGAACACCGGGGAGCTGTTTTTT	CASRLAGQFANTGELFF
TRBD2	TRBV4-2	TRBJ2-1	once	TGTGCCAGCAGGGGTAGCGGGAGAACGGGTGAGCAGTTCTTC	CASRGSGRTGEQFF
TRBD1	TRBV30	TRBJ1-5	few	TGTGCCTGGGGGACAGGGGCAAGTCAGCCCCAGCATTTT	CAWGTGASQPQHF
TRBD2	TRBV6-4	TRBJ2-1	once	TGTGCCAGCAGTGTGACTAGCGGGGGCTACAATGAGCAGTTCTTC	CASSVTSGGYNEQFF
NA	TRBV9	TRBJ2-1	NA	TGTGCCAGCAGCCAAGGGGGGGCGAGCTCCTACAATGAGCAGTTCTTC	CASSQGGASSYNEQFF